This T cell receptor (beta chain) comes out of a study of blood T cell repertoires in COVID-19. CDR1 and CDR2 (germline): SGHAT, FQNNGV. The CDR3 is 12 residues long. V shed 5 bases and J shed 7 bases, with 8 bases lying between them. Original data processing: Estimated nucleated cell counts came from reference gene primer amplification. The method was immunoSEQ multiplex PCR; TCRdb's version includes in-frame clones alone and lacks a portion of them. That table furnishes V, J and clone size, whereas the DNA furnished D and trimming. The top ten clones hold around 5.7% of a sample with just over 200,000 clones, 86% of them seen once.

Specimen: peripheral blood. The source is an elderly man with acute or convalescent COVID-19. The chain joins TRBV11-2 to TRBJ2-2; D gene unclear. The CDR3 sequence is CASSRPFGELFF. The CDR3 DNA is TGTGCCAGCAGCCGTCCCTTCGGGGAGCTGTTTTTT.